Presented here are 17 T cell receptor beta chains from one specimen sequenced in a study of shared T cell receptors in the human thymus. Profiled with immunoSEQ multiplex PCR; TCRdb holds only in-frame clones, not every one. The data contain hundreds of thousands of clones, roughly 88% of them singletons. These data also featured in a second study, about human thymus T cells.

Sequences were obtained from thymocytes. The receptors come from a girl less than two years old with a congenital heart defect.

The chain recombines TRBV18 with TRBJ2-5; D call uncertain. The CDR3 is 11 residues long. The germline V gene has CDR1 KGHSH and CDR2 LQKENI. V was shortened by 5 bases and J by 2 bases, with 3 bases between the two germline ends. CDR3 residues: CASSTQETQYF. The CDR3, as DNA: TGTGCCAGCTCAACACAAGAGACCCAGTACTTC.

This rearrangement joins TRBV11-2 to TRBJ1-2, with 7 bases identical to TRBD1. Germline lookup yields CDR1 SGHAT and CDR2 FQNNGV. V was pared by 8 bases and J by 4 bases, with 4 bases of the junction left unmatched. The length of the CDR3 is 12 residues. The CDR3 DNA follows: TGTGCCAGCGAGGGACAGTTCTATGGCTACACCTTC. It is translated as CASEGQFYGYTF.

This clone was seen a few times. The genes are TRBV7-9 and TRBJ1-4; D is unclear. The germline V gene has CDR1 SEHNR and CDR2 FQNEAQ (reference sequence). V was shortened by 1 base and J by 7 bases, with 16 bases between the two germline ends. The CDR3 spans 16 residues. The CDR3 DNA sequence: TGTGCCAGCAGCTTAGGCCTGGGTGGTAGGAGTGAAAAACTGTTTTTT. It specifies CASSLGLGGRSEKLFF.

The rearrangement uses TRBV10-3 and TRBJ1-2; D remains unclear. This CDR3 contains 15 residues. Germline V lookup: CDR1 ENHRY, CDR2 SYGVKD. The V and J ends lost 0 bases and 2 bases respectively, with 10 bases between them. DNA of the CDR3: TGTGCCATCAGTGAGTCGCACAGTCAGAACTATGGCTACACCTTC. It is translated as CAISESHSQNYGYTF.

The chain's CDR3 is CASTFGDREGYGYTF. Here the CDR3 DNA reads TGTGCCAGCACTTTTGGGGACAGGGAGGGCTATGGCTACACCTTC. This rearrangement joins TRBV7-9 to TRBJ1-2, with TRBD1 matching over 9 bases. Germline assignment: CDR1 SEHNR and CDR2 FQNEAQ (reference sequence). Unmatched junction bases numbered 10, after V lost 7 bases and J lost 4 bases. CDR3 length: 15 amino acids.

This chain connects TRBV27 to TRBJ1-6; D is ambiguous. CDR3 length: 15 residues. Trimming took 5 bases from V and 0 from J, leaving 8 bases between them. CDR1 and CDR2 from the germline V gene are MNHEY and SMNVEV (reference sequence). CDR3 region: CASSLGSSYNSPLHF. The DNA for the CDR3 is TGTGCCAGCAGTCTGGGGAGCTCCTATAATTCACCCCTCCACTTT.

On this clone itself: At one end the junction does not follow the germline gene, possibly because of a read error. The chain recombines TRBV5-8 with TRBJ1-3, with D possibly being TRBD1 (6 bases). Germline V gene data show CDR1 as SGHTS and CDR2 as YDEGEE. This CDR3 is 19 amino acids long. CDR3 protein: CASSLRLPLQGPNGHTIYF. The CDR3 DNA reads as TGTGCCAGCAGCCTACGACTACCGCTACAGGGCCCCAATGGACACACCATATATTTT. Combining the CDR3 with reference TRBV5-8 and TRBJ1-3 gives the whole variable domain EAGVTQSPTHLIKTRGQQATLRCSPISGHTSVYWYQQALGLGLQFLLWYDEGEERNRGNFPPRFSGRQFPNYSSELNVNALELEDSALYLCASSLRLPLQGPNGHTIYFGEGSWLTVV.

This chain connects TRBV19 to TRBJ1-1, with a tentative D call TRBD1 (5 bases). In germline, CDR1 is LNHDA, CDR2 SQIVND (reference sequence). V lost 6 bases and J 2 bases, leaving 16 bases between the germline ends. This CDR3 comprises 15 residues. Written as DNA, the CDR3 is TGTGCCAGTAGCATGACAGCGAGTGAAAACACTGAAGCTTTCTTT. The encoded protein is CASSMTASENTEAFF.

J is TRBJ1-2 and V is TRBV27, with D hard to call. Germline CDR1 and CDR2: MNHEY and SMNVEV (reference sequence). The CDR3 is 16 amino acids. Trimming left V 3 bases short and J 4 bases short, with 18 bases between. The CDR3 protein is CASSLGPTSSLYGYTF. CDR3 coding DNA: TGTGCCAGCAGTTTGGGCCCTACATCCTCCCTCTATGGCTACACCTTC.

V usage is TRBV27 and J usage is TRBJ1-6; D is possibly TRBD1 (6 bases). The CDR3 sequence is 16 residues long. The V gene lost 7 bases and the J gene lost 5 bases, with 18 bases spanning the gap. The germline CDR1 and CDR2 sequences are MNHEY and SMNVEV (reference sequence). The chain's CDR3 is CASTLGQDRHNSPLHF. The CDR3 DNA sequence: TGTGCCAGCACCCTCGGCCAGGACAGACATAATTCACCCCTCCACTTT.

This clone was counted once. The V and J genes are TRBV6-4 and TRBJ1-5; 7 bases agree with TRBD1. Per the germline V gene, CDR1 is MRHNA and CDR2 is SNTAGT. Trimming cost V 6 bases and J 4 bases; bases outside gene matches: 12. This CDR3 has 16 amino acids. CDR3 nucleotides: TGTGCCAGCAGACGGGACAGTGCGTCTGGAAATCAGCCCCAGCATTTT. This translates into CASRRDSASGNQPQHF.

CDR3 residues: CSVEDLGQGHGYTF. CDR3 DNA: TGCAGCGTTGAAGATCTAGGACAGGGGCATGGCTACACCTTC. The V and J genes are TRBV29-1 and TRBJ1-2, with 9 nucleotides matching TRBD1. Losses at the gene ends were 0 bases for V and 6 bases for J; bases not matched to a gene: 5. CDR1 and CDR2 (germline): SQVTM, ANQGSEA. CDR3 length equals 14 residues.

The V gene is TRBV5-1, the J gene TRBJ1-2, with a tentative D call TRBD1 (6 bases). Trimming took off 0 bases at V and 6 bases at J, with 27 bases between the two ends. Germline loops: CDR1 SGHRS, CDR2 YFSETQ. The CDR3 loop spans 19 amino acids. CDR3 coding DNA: TGCGCCAGCAGCTTGGAGGCAGGGGTGGGCCGAGCGAGGCGAAATGGCTACACCTTC. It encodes CASSLEAGVGRARRNGYTF.

Here the CDR3 DNA reads TGTGCCAGCAGTGAATGGCAGGGATTGCATTTT. This sequence encodes CASSEWQGLHF. The genes are TRBV2 and TRBJ1-5; perhaps TRBD1 as D (5 bases). CDR1 SNHLY and CDR2 FYNNEI come from the germline V gene. Trimming cost V 2 bases and J 15 bases, with 11 bases left between them. The CDR3 totals 11 residues.

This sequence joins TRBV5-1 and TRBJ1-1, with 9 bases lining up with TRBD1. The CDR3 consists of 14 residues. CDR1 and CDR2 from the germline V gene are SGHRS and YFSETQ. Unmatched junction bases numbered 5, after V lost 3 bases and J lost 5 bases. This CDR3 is CASSWGQGKTEAFF. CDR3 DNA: TGCGCCAGCAGCTGGGGACAGGGCAAAACTGAAGCTTTCTTT.

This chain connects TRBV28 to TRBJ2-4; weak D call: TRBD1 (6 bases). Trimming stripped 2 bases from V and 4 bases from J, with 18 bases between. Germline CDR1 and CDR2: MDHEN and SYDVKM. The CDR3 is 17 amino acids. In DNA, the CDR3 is TGTGCCAGCAGTTTAATTCCCAGGGGCTGTTTTAAAAACATTCAGTACTTC. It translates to CASSLIPRGCFKNIQYF.

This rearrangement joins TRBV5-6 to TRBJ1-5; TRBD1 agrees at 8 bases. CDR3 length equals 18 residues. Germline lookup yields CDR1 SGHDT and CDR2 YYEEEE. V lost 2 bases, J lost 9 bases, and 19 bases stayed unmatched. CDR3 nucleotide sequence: TGTGCCAGCAGCTTACGGACAGGGAGAGAGCTGGGAAATTCGCCCCAGCATTTT. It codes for CASSLRTGRELGNSPQHF.